This is a list of T cell receptor beta chains from one sample in a study of blood T cell repertoires in COVID-19. Assay: immunoSEQ multiplex PCR; the TCRdb copy retains only in-frame clones and omits some. The table records 75,000 to 90,000 clones, roughly 80% of them present only once. The material sequenced was peripheral blood. Receptors were obtained from a man older than 75 with active or convalescent COVID-19. The CDR3 runs from the conserved cysteine through the conserved F or W. The order of the fields is clone size, V gene, CDR3 protein. Rows give clone size only sometimes, using once, few, many, or a class for an expanded clone.

-,TRBV7-9,CASSPGLSLFF
once,TRBV19,CASSMGERSTDTQYF
-,TRBV27,CASNKDRIDSDTQYF
-,TRBV10-2,CASSDPFDSGSTDTQYF
-,TRBV5-6,CASSSQGRGNTIYF
-,TRBV29-1,CSANRGSRYGYTF
-,TRBV27,CASRRYGTSGTQEQFF
-,TRBV14,CASGRSTGGSDEQFF
-,TRBV6-5,CASSYAQREFF
-,TRBV18,CASSQRTGEGTEAFF
-,TRBV2,CASSEQGIGNQPQHF
-,TRBV5-1,CASSQDTPNTGELFF
-,TRBV30,CAGGHSNTEAFF
-,TRBV3-1/TRBV3-2,CASSPPGQSLFYGYTF
-,TRBV24-1,CATSDRSGGPRGEKLFF
-,TRBV19,CASSKRQGAGTEAFF
few,TRBV28,CASSYRGYTEAFF
-,TRBV28,CASSLHGQSGNTIYF
once,TRBV11-3,CASSSLGRGYEQFF
few,TRBV11-3,CASSPPGKGEQFF
-,TRBV6-1,CASSHQPGDTQYF
-,TRBV2,CASSLRSRTDTQYF
-,TRBV7-2,CASSLDWQGNGYTF
-,TRBV19,CASRTGKRGNSPLHF
-,TRBV7-2,CASTIRLAGGPNTGELFF
-,TRBV21-1,CASSKEGTGRTPEAFF
-,TRBV11-2,CASSLVVMNTEAFF
-,TRBV16,CASSQSQAAFSPLHF
-,TRBV24-1,CATSDWGGEETQYF
-,TRBV5-6,CASSLLQGRRELFF
-,TRBV28,CASSLLESVNQPQHF
-,TRBV5-1,CASSLSAGGRNTIYF
few,TRBV12-5,CASGFGLPGESEAFF
-,TRBV6-6,CASSLTSGGYNEQFF
-,TRBV2,CASSVGRLVEQFF
-,TRBV25-1,CASSEYITDTQYF
-,TRBV7-9,CASSVGTGLDYGYTF
-,TRBV6-5,CASTAWDNPNTIYF
-,TRBV7-8,CASSLGTASGGYTF
-,TRBV11-3,CASSAEGAGYGYTF
once,TRBV5-1,CASSDPGETQYF
few,TRBV19,CASGGSNQPQHF
-,TRBV28,CASSLSHSGKLFF
-,TRBV28,CASIDRWSWGNTIYF
once,TRBV7-2,CASSPFAQGQETQYF
-,TRBV11-2,CASSFSGTRKNEKLFF
-,TRBV10-3,CAISDPTGGFYNSPLHF
-,TRBV5-1,CASSVRTGAGNTIYF
-,TRBV3-1/TRBV3-2,CASSQELKLAGADTQYF
-,TRBV7-2,CASSLRGVGTDTQYF
-,TRBV10-3,CAISESWGQNIQYF
-,TRBV11-3,CASSLDPRGVSNTGELFF
-,TRBV24-1,CATSDRDTDQPQHF
-,TRBV6-5,CASRGLRVLNYGYTF
-,TRBV7-8,CASSSQGTDETQYF
-,TRBV5-1,CASAKRVAGDRGGELFF
once,TRBV3-1/TRBV3-2,CASSHEGWTEAFF
-,TRBV19,CASSADRAGNTIYF
once,TRBV19,CASSPIPGAIGYTF